These T cell receptor beta chains were read from a single sample in a study of T cell repertoires in cytomegalovirus infection. TCRdb ran MiXCR on the reads and lists one entry per CDR3 protein. The repertoire consists of some 180,000 distinct CDR3 sequences, with approximately 18% occurring once and the leading ten covering 20% to 25%. Sequencing was carried out using CD8+ T cells from PBMCs. These receptors came from a human donor in good health (CMV status not recorded). Some clones in this sample may be carry-over from other donors' samples. The CDR3 runs from the conserved cysteine through the conserved F or W. A D gene is named only where the DNA matches it firmly. Not all rows give a size; the values are once, few, many and, for expanded clones, a class.

TGTGCCAGCAGCCAAGTTCCGGTTTCCTACGAGCAGTACTTC,CASSQVPVSYEQYF,TRBV14,NA,TRBJ2-7,few
TGTGCCAGCACCCTCTCCGGGACGTTGAACACTGAAGCTTTCTTT,CASTLSGTLNTEAFF,TRBV6-2/TRBV6-3,NA,TRBJ1-1,few
TGTGCCAGCAGTTTAGGTGGCCAGGGGGCTTTCTACGAGCAGTACTTC,CASSLGGQGAFYEQYF,TRBV12-3/TRBV12-4,TRBD1,TRBJ2-7,NA
TGTGCCAGCAGCCCCGGACAGGGAAGGAATGGCTACACCTTC,CASSPGQGRNGYTF,TRBV7-6,TRBD1,TRBJ1-2,NA
TGTGCCAGCAGCTCGAAGTCCTACACGGATACGCAGTATTTT,CASSSKSYTDTQYF,TRBV7-2,NA,TRBJ2-3,NA
TGTGCCAGCGCCCGGACTAGCGGTAGCACAGATACGCAGTATTTT,CASARTSGSTDTQYF,TRBV12-3/TRBV12-4,TRBD2,TRBJ2-3,NA
TGTGCCAGCAGTCCCGGGGGGGGGCGCGATGAGCAGTTCTTC,CASSPGGGRDEQFF,TRBV12-3/TRBV12-4,TRBD2,TRBJ2-1,NA
TGTGCCAGCAGTGACTCCGGGACAGCGAACACTGAAGCTTTCTTT,CASSDSGTANTEAFF,TRBV27,TRBD1,TRBJ1-1,few
TGTGCCAGCAGCTTTCCGGCCTACGAGCAGTACTTC,CASSFPAYEQYF,TRBV7-8,NA,TRBJ2-7,NA
TGTGCCATCAGTGAGTCGAGGGGGACAGGGGGTTACGAGCAGTACTTC,CAISESRGTGGYEQYF,TRBV10-3,TRBD1,TRBJ2-7,few
TGCGCCAGCAGCCAAGGACCCGGGAGCACTGAAGCTTTCTTT,CASSQGPGSTEAFF,TRBV4-1,NA,TRBJ1-1,NA
TGTGCCAGCTCGGGACAGGGATATGGCTACACCTTC,CASSGQGYGYTF,TRBV28,TRBD1,TRBJ1-2,NA
TGTGCCAGCAGCTTAGATCAGGGAGGATCCTACGAGCAGTACTTC,CASSLDQGGSYEQYF,TRBV7-6,NA,TRBJ2-7,few
TGCGCCAGCAGTCCTCAAGAGAGAGCGGTGAGAGATACGCAGTATTTT,CASSPQERAVRDTQYF,TRBV23-1,NA,TRBJ2-3,NA
TGTGCCAGCCCTCTAGCGGCCTCCTACAATGAGCAGTTCTTC,CASPLAASYNEQFF,TRBV2,TRBD2,TRBJ2-1,few
TGTGCCAGCAGCTTAGCCGCCAGGGGGCTAGTATGGACTGAAGCTTTCTTT,CASSLAARGLVWTEAFF,TRBV7-9,TRBD1,TRBJ1-1,few
TGTGCCAGCAGCCTCGGGACAGCCGCTGAAGCTTTCTTT,CASSLGTAAEAFF,TRBV11-3,TRBD1,TRBJ1-1,NA
TGTGCCAGCAGCCCTTCTGACAGGGGCGGGCACGAGCAGTACTTC,CASSPSDRGGHEQYF,TRBV11-2,TRBD1,TRBJ2-7,NA
TGTGCCAGCAGTTTCGATCGGACAGGGGGCACTGAAGCTTTCTTT,CASSFDRTGGTEAFF,TRBV28,TRBD1,TRBJ1-1,few
TGTGCCAGCAGCCCATGGACAGGGGTCGGAGAGACCCAGTACTTC,CASSPWTGVGETQYF,TRBV7-2,TRBD1,TRBJ2-5,many
TGTGCCAGCAGTGACTCGGCGCGCAGGGGGGAGACCCAGTACTTC,CASSDSARRGETQYF,TRBV25-1,TRBD1,TRBJ2-5,NA
TGTGCCAGCAGAACAGGACAGGGGGCCCCAGATACGCAGTATTTT,CASRTGQGAPDTQYF,TRBV12-3/TRBV12-4,TRBD1,TRBJ2-3,few
TGTGCCAGCAGCTTAGCTCAGGGCCTCCCCATAGGGGAGACCCAGTACTTC,CASSLAQGLPIGETQYF,TRBV7-2,NA,TRBJ2-5,NA
TGTGCCATCAGTGACCCTGTCCTCGACAGGGGCAGTGAGCAGTTCTTC,CAISDPVLDRGSEQFF,TRBV10-3,TRBD1,TRBJ2-1,NA
TGCAGCGTTGAAGAAGGACTGCAGACCCAGTACTTC,CSVEEGLQTQYF,TRBV29-1,NA,TRBJ2-5,few
TGTGCCAGCAGTTACTCGAGAGAGGGGAGCGATCCCCAGCATTTT,CASSYSREGSDPQHF,TRBV6-2/TRBV6-3,NA,TRBJ1-5,NA
TGTGCCAGCAAGGGCATCGAGTCTGGAAACACCATATATTTT,CASKGIESGNTIYF,TRBV12-3/TRBV12-4,NA,TRBJ1-3,NA
TGTGCCCGCAGTTACTCCCAGGGTAGGGACGAGCAGTACTTC,CARSYSQGRDEQYF,TRBV6-5,NA,TRBJ2-7,NA
TGTGCCAGCAGCTTGACAGGTTTCCAAGAGACCCAGTACTTC,CASSLTGFQETQYF,TRBV7-9,NA,TRBJ2-5,NA
TGTGCCAGCAGCTTAGATGAAAAACTGTTTTTT,CASSLDEKLFF,TRBV13,NA,TRBJ1-4,NA
TGTGCCAGCATGGGAGAGGGGGTTTATTCTGAAGCTTTCTTT,CASMGEGVYSEAFF,TRBV25-1,NA,TRBJ1-1,few
TGTGCCAGCAGTTTGTCTACAGGGCCCGGGGAGCTGTTTTTT,CASSLSTGPGELFF,TRBV27,NA,TRBJ2-2,NA
TGTGCCAGCAGCCCGTGGACAGGGGAGAGCTCCTACGAGCAGTACTTC,CASSPWTGESSYEQYF,TRBV7-2,TRBD1,TRBJ2-7,many
TGTGCCAGCAGCCCGGGGGGCCAGGGTACCTATGGCTACACCTTC,CASSPGGQGTYGYTF,TRBV7-2,NA,TRBJ1-2,many
TGTGCCAGCACCCGTGTAGAGTGGTCTAACTATGGCTACACCTTC,CASTRVEWSNYGYTF,TRBV7-9,NA,TRBJ1-2,few
TGTGCCAGCAGTTACTCCCCCTCCTACGAGCAGTACTTC,CASSYSPSYEQYF,TRBV6-2/TRBV6-3,NA,TRBJ2-7,NA
TGTGCCAGCAGCCCCCCGGGGGACCCCTACGAGCAGTACTTC,CASSPPGDPYEQYF,TRBV7-2,NA,TRBJ2-7,NA
TGTGCCAGCAGCTGGACTAGCGGGGCCTCCTACAATGAGCAGTTCTTC,CASSWTSGASYNEQFF,TRBV11-2,TRBD2,TRBJ2-1,few
TGTGCCAGCAGCTTAGGGCGACCCTTAACAAGACTTAACTATGGCTACACCTTC,CASSLGRPLTRLNYGYTF,TRBV7-2,NA,TRBJ1-2,NA
TGTGCCAGTCTTGGGACAGGGAGTCTTAGCAATCAGCCCCAGCATTTT,CASLGTGSLSNQPQHF,TRBV6-2/TRBV6-3,TRBD1,TRBJ1-5,NA
TGTGCCAGCAGCTTAACGGCTTCTGGAGAGGATGGCTACACCTTC,CASSLTASGEDGYTF,TRBV7-9,NA,TRBJ1-2,few
TGTGCCAGCAGCTTGGCACTAGCCGCGAACACCGGGGAGCTGTTTTTT,CASSLALAANTGELFF,TRBV5-5,NA,TRBJ2-2,NA
TGTGCCAGCAGCGGGGGGACAGCTTACTCCTCCTACGAGCAGTACTTC,CASSGGTAYSSYEQYF,TRBV7-9,NA,TRBJ2-7,NA
TGTGCCAGTATCCCGTACCGGGACACCTTCCGTGAAAACACCGGGGAGCTGTTTTTT,CASIPYRDTFRENTGELFF,TRBV19,NA,TRBJ2-2,few
TGTGCCAGCAGCCCGGGACTCGTAGCCAAAAACATTCAGTACTTC,CASSPGLVAKNIQYF,TRBV6-2/TRBV6-3,NA,TRBJ2-4,few
TGTGCCAGCAGTCGGGAGGGTCACTACGGCACTGAAGCTTTCTTT,CASSREGHYGTEAFF,TRBV12-3/TRBV12-4,NA,TRBJ1-1,few
TGTGCCAGCAGCCCACACAGCAGCTCTGGAAACACCATATATTTT,CASSPHSSSGNTIYF,TRBV6-8,NA,TRBJ1-3,few
TGTGCCAGCAGCTCCCTAGGGGGCTACAAGCAGTACTTC,CASSSLGGYKQYF,TRBV7-2,TRBD1,TRBJ2-7,few
TGTGCCAGCAGCCCACCGACAGGGAAGGGGACTGAAGCTTTCTTT,CASSPPTGKGTEAFF,TRBV7-9,TRBD1,TRBJ1-1,NA
TGTGCTAGTGGTTTCTGGGGGATGGGCGGCTACACCTTC,CASGFWGMGGYTF,TRBV12-5,NA,TRBJ1-2,NA
TGTGCCAGCAGTTACCCGTCTGTGGGGGACGGGTCCTACAATGAGCAGTTCTTC,CASSYPSVGDGSYNEQFF,TRBV6-2/TRBV6-3,NA,TRBJ2-1,few
TGTGCCACTTCAACTAGCGGGGTTGAGCAGTTCTTC,CATSTSGVEQFF,TRBV24-1,TRBD2,TRBJ2-1,NA
TGCAGTGCTCCTACGGAAGATAACTTTAGCAATCAGCCCCAGCATTTT,CSAPTEDNFSNQPQHF,TRBV20-1,NA,TRBJ1-5,few